The 31 T cell receptor beta chains presented below share a single source sample, sequenced in a study of CD8+CD57+ T cells in acquired aplastic anemia. Before being chosen for sequencing, patients had shown CD8+CD57+ cell expansion by flow cytometry. Template material for TCR beta VDJ and CDR3 profiling consisted of genomic DNA. TCRdb recomputed calls from the reads with MiXCR, one row per CDR3 protein. The table includes about 150,000 distinct CDR3 sequences, roughly half detected once. The sequenced material came from sorted CD4+, CD8+, or CD8+CD57+ T cells (not recorded which) from PBMCs. The origin of the receptors is a human donor with aplastic anemia.

J is TRBJ1-2 and V is TRBV12-3 or TRBV12-4; D gene uncertain. The CDR3 is 11 amino acids. V dropped 7 bases and J dropped 3 bases, with 6 bases sitting between them. The CDR3 nucleotides read TGTGCCAGCAAAGGGTACTATGGCTACACCTTC. Amino acid sequence: CASKGYYGYTF.

On this clonotype: The junction shows a germline mismatch at one end, possibly a read error. V usage is TRBV2 and J usage is TRBJ1-2, with D uncertain. The CDR3 loop spans 13 amino acids. Germline assignment: CDR1 SNHLY and CDR2 FYNNEI. The CDR3, as DNA: TGTGCCAGCAGTGAAATGGGAGACACGGGCTACGCCTTC. Protein: CASSEMGDTGYAF. The full variable domain, rest sourced from reference TRBV2 and TRBJ1-2, is EPEVTQTPSHQVTQMGQEVILRCVPISNHLYFYWYRQILGQKVEFLVSFYNNEISEKSEIFDDQFSVERPDGSNFTLKIRSTKLEDSAMYFCASSEMGDTGYAFGSGTRLTVV.

With respect to this clonotype: Mismatch with germline at one junction end may stem from a read error. This chain links TRBV6-1 with TRBJ2-3; 7 nucleotides align to TRBD1. This CDR3 spans 16 amino acids. Germline V gene lookup returns CDR1 MNHNS and CDR2 SASEGT. The DNA of the CDR3 is TGCGCCAGCAGTGAATGGGACAGTGCTTTCCTGAATACGCAGTATTTT. Translating it yields CASSEWDSAFLNTQYF.

V usage is TRBV6-2 or TRBV6-3 and J usage is TRBJ1-2; no clear D gene. There are 14 residues in the CDR3. Germline values: CDR1 MNHEY, CDR2 SVGEGT. V shed 0 bases and J shed 6 bases, with 11 bases lying between them. In nucleotides, the CDR3 is TGTGCCAGCAGTTACTCGAAGGGTTTCGATGGCTACACCTTC. This translates into CASSYSKGFDGYTF.

The chain is built from TRBV20-1 and TRBJ2-3, with 8 bases identical to TRBD1. CDR3 length equals 15 residues. Germline assignment: CDR1 DFQATT and CDR2 SNEGSKA (reference sequence). The ends lost 2 bases at V and 11 bases at J; junction bases unmatched: 15. The CDR3 bases are TGCAGTGCTAGACCCTACAGGGGGGTAGTGTACGAGCAGTATTTT. Translating it yields CSARPYRGVVYEQYF.

This rearrangement joins TRBV9 to TRBJ2-5; 11 bases are shared with TRBD2. V trimming: 4 bases; J trimming: 1 base; junction bases outside the gene matches: 9. The CDR3 is made up of 17 amino acids. In germline, CDR1 is SGDLS, CDR2 YYNGEE. The CDR3 sequence is CASSFSGGLAAQETQYF. The CDR3 DNA is TGTGCCAGCAGCTTTAGCGGGGGACTAGCGGCCCAAGAGACCCAGTACTTC.

This chain links TRBV2 with TRBJ1-1; 7 bases map to TRBD1. CDR1 is SNHLY, CDR2 FYNNEI, per germline. CDR3 length: 15 residues. V lost 5 bases to trimming and J lost 0 bases; unmatched junction nucleotides: 6. The CDR3 DNA reads as TGTGCCAGCAGTCCCCGACAGGGTTTGAACACTGAAGCTTTCTTT. It yields the protein CASSPRQGLNTEAFF.

J is TRBJ1-1 and V is TRBV14, with D uncertain. The CDR3 has 12 amino acids. The V gene lost 6 bases and the J gene lost 1 base, with 6 bases spanning the gap. Germline CDR1 SGHDN, CDR2 FVKESK. The CDR3 sequence is CASSCRNTEAFF. The CDR3 DNA sequence: TGTGCCAGCAGTTGCAGGAACACTGAAGCTTTCTTT. The full variable domain, rest sourced from reference TRBV14 and TRBJ1-1, is EAGVTQFPSHSVIEKGQTVTLRCDPISGHDNLYWYRRVMGKEIKFLLHFVKESKQDESGMPNNRFLAERTGGTYSTLKVQPAELEDSGVYFCASSCRNTEAFFGQGTRLTVV.

V is TRBV12-3 or TRBV12-4 and J is TRBJ1-1; a possible D gene is TRBD1 (6 bases). V gave up 6 bases and J gave up 7 bases, with 15 bases separating them. The CDR3 covers 13 residues. DNA for the CDR3: TGTGCCAGCAGAGTTGGGACATGGGATGAAGCTTTCTTT. Translation gives CASRVGTWDEAFF.

Many counts were recorded for this clonotype. J is TRBJ2-5 and V is TRBV7-9, with 7 bases lining up with TRBD1. The CDR3 spans 14 residues. V shed 2 bases and J 5 bases; nucleotides not matched to a gene: 5. CDR1 and CDR2 (germline): SEHNR, FQNEAQ (reference sequence). The CDR3, as DNA: TGTGCCAGCAGCTTAAGGGGGCAGTCGGAGACCCAGTACTTC. Its protein product is CASSLRGQSETQYF.

V is TRBV11-2 and J is TRBJ1-2, with D perhaps matching TRBD1 (5 bases). This CDR3 comprises 14 residues. CDR1 is SGHAT, CDR2 FQNNGV, per germline. V lost 5 bases and J 6 bases, leaving 16 bases between the germline ends. CDR3 nucleotide sequence: TGTGCCAGCAGCCAACGTGAGACAGAAGATGGCTACACCTTC. It codes for CASSQRETEDGYTF.

The chain carries TRBV7-2 and TRBJ1-1; weak D call: TRBD1 (6 bases). There are 13 residues in the CDR3. Trimming removed 5 bases from V and 5 bases from J, with 12 bases in between. The germline gives CDR1 SGHTA, CDR2 FQGNSA. CDR3 sequence: CASSMYRETEAFF. In DNA form, the CDR3 reads TGTGCCAGCAGCATGTACAGGGAAACTGAAGCTTTCTTT.

The rearrangement uses TRBV10-3 and TRBJ2-7; 10 nucleotides align to TRBD2. The CDR3 has 13 residues. Trimming took 8 bases from V and 4 from J; bases not matched to a gene: 5. Per germline, CDR1 ENHRY and CDR2 SYGVKD. CDR3: CAISSSGGYEQYF. CDR3 nucleotides: TGTGCCATCTCCTCTAGCGGGGGATACGAGCAGTACTTC.

In this sample, this clonotype turned up many times. The chain joins TRBV5-6 to TRBJ2-5; D is perhaps TRBD1 or TRBD2 (6 bases each). CDR3 length: 14 residues. Trimming pared 2 bases from V and 1 base from J, leaving 9 bases between. CDR1 and CDR2 (germline): SGHDT, YYEEEE. CDR3 sequence: CASSFTGAQETQYF. CDR3 DNA sequence: TGTGCCAGCAGCTTTACGGGGGCCCAAGAGACCCAGTACTTC.

This clonotype was seen repeatedly, ten times or more. This chain connects TRBV6-1 to TRBJ1-2, with TRBD1 matching 7 bases. The germline CDR1 and CDR2 sequences are MNHNS and SASEGT. The V gene end was trimmed by 2 bases and the J gene end by 4 bases; junction bases not matched to a gene: 4. This CDR3 spans 14 amino acids. The CDR3 loop is CASSEWWTGYGYTF. DNA for the CDR3: TGTGCCAGCAGTGAATGGTGGACAGGCTATGGCTACACCTTC.

A few counts support this clonotype. The chain employs TRBV4-1 and TRBJ2-3; maybe TRBD1 (5 bases). In germline, CDR1 is MGHRA, CDR2 YSYEKL. The CDR3 extends over 14 amino acids. Between the trimmed V and J ends, which lost 4 bases and 2 bases, there was a span of 10 bases. In DNA, the CDR3 is TGCGCCAGCAGCCCCCCGGACAACACAGATACGCAGTATTTT. Amino acid sequence: CASSPPDNTDTQYF.

The chain combines TRBV20-1 with TRBJ1-1; D possibly corresponds to TRBD1 (6 bases). CDR3 length: 15 amino acids. V was shortened by 3 bases and J by 2 bases, with 16 bases between the two germline ends. Germline V lookup: CDR1 DFQATT, CDR2 SNEGSKA (reference sequence). The CDR3 coding sequence is TGCAGTGCTAGTACGGCGGGGGCCGTCAACACTGAAGCTTTCTTT. This encodes CSASTAGAVNTEAFF.

The table lists this clonotype with many counts. CDR3 DNA sequence: TGTGCCAGTAGTATTAGTGGAAGGGTCACTGAAGCTTTCTTT. Translation gives CASSISGRVTEAFF. The V and J genes are TRBV19 and TRBJ1-1; D gene unclear. Trimming removed 3 bases at V and 4 bases at J, with 12 bases between. The CDR3 loop spans 14 amino acids. In germline, CDR1 is LNHDA, CDR2 SQIVND (reference sequence).

This clonotype was seen ten or more times. The rearrangement uses TRBV12-3 or TRBV12-4 and TRBJ1-1, with 7 nucleotides matching TRBD1. The CDR3 spans 14 residues. The V and J ends lost 5 bases and 4 bases, in that order; junction bases with no gene match: 7. CDR3 residues: CASSLTGMGTEAFF. DNA for the CDR3: TGTGCCAGCAGTCTGACAGGGATGGGCACTGAAGCTTTCTTT.

V gene TRBV10-2 combines with J gene TRBJ1-2, with 9 bases fitting TRBD1. J was trimmed by 5 bases and V by 3 bases; bases with no gene match: 10. This CDR3 spans 16 amino acids. CDR1 and CDR2 from the germline V gene are WSHSY and SAAADI. CDR3: CASSDRTGVALYGYTF. The CDR3 nucleotides read TGCGCCAGCAGTGACCGGACAGGGGTTGCGCTGTATGGCTACACCTTC.

This clonotype appeared a few times. V and J are TRBV7-9 and TRBJ1-6, with 8 bases fitting TRBD1. The length of the CDR3 is 14 residues. The V segment lost 1 base and the J segment 7 bases; nucleotides outside the gene matches: 0. Germline loops: CDR1 SEHNR, CDR2 FQNEAQ (reference sequence). CDR3 sequence: CASSLDRGNSPLHF. In DNA form, the CDR3 reads TGTGCCAGCAGCTTAGACAGGGGGAATTCACCCCTCCACTTT.

This clonotype has at least ten counts. This chain's CDR3 is CASKSSGTGNSPLHF. CDR3 in DNA: TGCGCCAGCAAAAGCTCCGGGACAGGGAATTCACCCCTCCACTTT. The rearrangement joins TRBV4-3 to TRBJ1-6; 9 bases match TRBD1. After removal of 7 bases from V and 7 bases from J, the junction contained 8 bases not matched to a gene. The CDR3 is 15 amino acids. Germline V gene lookup returns CDR1 LGHNA and CDR2 YSLEER.

The chain carries TRBV20-1 and TRBJ1-3; a weak D match, TRBD1 (5 bases). CDR1 DFQATT and CDR2 SNEGSKA come from the germline V gene (reference sequence). The CDR3 is made up of 13 amino acids. With 1 base removed from V and 8 bases from J, the gap between germline ends came to 12 bases. The CDR3 region has the DNA TGCAGTGCTAGAGTCCCTGGAGGGGACACCATATATTTT. Translating it yields CSARVPGGDTIYF.

CDR3 DNA sequence: TGTGCCAGTGATACGCGCATCCTAGGGGGCACTGAAGCTTTCTTT. Its protein is CASDTRILGGTEAFF. The chain carries TRBV19 and TRBJ1-1; the D gene is possibly TRBD1 (6 bases). The CDR3 is 15 residues long. V was cut by 8 bases and J by 4 bases, with 20 bases left in between. CDR1 is LNHDA, CDR2 SQIVND, per germline (reference sequence).

The chain employs TRBV19 and TRBJ2-3; TRBD2 matches 8 bases. CDR1 is LNHDA, CDR2 SQIVND, per germline (reference sequence). This CDR3 is built from 16 residues. Unmatched junction bases numbered 5, after V lost 3 bases and J lost 0 bases. The CDR3: CASSIGREGSTDTQYF. Written as DNA, the CDR3 is TGTGCCAGTAGTATTGGTCGGGAGGGGAGCACAGATACGCAGTATTTT.

This clonotype appeared many times. The chain carries TRBV4-1 and TRBJ1-5; D is ambiguous. The germline gives CDR1 MGHRA, CDR2 YSYEKL. V lost 6 bases to trimming and J lost 5 bases, with 11 bases between them. This CDR3 contains 13 residues. The CDR3 protein is CASRASNYQPQHF. The CDR3 DNA reads as TGCGCCAGCAGAGCCAGCAATTATCAGCCCCAGCATTTT.

This clonotype occurred a few times. Just one base apart from a much larger clone, this may be a read error. The chain recombines TRBV5-6 with TRBJ2-1; a weak D match, TRBD1 (6 bases). Germline CDR1 SGHDT, CDR2 YYEEEE. The CDR3 is 14 residues long. The CDR3 loop is CASSLDRAGNQQFF. CDR3 nucleotides: TGTGCCAGCAGCTTGGACAGGGCCGGCAATCAGCAGTTCTTC.

The chain couples TRBV7-9 to TRBJ2-7; D gene ambiguous. The CDR3 totals 11 residues. The germline V gene has CDR1 SEHNR and CDR2 FQNEAQ (reference sequence). Trimming shortened V by 5 bases and J by 4 bases, and 6 bases separated the two germline ends. Here the CDR3 reads CASSKGYEQYF. The CDR3 DNA follows: TGTGCCAGCAGCAAGGGTTACGAGCAGTACTTC.

This clonotype occurred many times. This chain connects TRBV6-5 to TRBJ1-1; D may be TRBD1 (6 bases). Trimming took 8 bases from V and 8 from J, leaving 12 bases between them. The CDR3 sequence is 11 residues long. Germline lookup yields CDR1 MNHEY and CDR2 SVGAGI. CDR3 coding DNA: TGTGCCAGCGTACTCGGGACAGAAGCTTTCTTT. Its translation: CASVLGTEAFF.

V and J are TRBV12-5 and TRBJ2-2, with D tentatively TRBD2 (5 bases). The CDR3 contains 17 residues. Trimming took off 0 bases at V and 1 base at J, with 12 bases between the two ends. Germline V gives CDR1 LGHNT, CDR2 FRNRAP. CDR3 residues: CASGLVPVGRNTGELFF. The CDR3 DNA follows: TGTGCTAGTGGTTTGGTACCGGTGGGGAGGAACACCGGGGAGCTGTTTTTT.

This clonotype has just a few counts. CDR3 region: CASSETGPSITDTQYF. For the CDR3, the DNA is TGTGCCAGCAGTGAGACCGGGCCCTCCATCACAGATACGCAGTATTTT. The gene calls are TRBV6-1 and TRBJ2-3; D is unresolved. Trimming took 3 bases from V and 2 from J, leaving 15 bases between them. CDR3 length: 16 amino acids. Looked up from germline, CDR1 is MNHNS and CDR2 is SASEGT.